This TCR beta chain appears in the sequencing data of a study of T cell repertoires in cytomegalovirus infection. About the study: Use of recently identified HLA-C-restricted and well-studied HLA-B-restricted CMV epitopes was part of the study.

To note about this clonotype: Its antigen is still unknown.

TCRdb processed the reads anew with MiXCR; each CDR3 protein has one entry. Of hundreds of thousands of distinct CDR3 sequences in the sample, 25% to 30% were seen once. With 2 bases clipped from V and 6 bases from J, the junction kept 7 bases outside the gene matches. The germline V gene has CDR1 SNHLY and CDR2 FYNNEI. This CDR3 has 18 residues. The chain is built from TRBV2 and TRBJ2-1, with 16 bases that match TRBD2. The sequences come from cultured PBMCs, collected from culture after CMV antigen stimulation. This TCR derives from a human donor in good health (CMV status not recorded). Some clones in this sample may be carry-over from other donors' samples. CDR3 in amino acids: CASSEYRGTSGRANEQFF. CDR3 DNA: TGTGCCAGCAGTGAATACAGAGGGACTAGCGGGAGGGCCAATGAGCAGTTCTTC.